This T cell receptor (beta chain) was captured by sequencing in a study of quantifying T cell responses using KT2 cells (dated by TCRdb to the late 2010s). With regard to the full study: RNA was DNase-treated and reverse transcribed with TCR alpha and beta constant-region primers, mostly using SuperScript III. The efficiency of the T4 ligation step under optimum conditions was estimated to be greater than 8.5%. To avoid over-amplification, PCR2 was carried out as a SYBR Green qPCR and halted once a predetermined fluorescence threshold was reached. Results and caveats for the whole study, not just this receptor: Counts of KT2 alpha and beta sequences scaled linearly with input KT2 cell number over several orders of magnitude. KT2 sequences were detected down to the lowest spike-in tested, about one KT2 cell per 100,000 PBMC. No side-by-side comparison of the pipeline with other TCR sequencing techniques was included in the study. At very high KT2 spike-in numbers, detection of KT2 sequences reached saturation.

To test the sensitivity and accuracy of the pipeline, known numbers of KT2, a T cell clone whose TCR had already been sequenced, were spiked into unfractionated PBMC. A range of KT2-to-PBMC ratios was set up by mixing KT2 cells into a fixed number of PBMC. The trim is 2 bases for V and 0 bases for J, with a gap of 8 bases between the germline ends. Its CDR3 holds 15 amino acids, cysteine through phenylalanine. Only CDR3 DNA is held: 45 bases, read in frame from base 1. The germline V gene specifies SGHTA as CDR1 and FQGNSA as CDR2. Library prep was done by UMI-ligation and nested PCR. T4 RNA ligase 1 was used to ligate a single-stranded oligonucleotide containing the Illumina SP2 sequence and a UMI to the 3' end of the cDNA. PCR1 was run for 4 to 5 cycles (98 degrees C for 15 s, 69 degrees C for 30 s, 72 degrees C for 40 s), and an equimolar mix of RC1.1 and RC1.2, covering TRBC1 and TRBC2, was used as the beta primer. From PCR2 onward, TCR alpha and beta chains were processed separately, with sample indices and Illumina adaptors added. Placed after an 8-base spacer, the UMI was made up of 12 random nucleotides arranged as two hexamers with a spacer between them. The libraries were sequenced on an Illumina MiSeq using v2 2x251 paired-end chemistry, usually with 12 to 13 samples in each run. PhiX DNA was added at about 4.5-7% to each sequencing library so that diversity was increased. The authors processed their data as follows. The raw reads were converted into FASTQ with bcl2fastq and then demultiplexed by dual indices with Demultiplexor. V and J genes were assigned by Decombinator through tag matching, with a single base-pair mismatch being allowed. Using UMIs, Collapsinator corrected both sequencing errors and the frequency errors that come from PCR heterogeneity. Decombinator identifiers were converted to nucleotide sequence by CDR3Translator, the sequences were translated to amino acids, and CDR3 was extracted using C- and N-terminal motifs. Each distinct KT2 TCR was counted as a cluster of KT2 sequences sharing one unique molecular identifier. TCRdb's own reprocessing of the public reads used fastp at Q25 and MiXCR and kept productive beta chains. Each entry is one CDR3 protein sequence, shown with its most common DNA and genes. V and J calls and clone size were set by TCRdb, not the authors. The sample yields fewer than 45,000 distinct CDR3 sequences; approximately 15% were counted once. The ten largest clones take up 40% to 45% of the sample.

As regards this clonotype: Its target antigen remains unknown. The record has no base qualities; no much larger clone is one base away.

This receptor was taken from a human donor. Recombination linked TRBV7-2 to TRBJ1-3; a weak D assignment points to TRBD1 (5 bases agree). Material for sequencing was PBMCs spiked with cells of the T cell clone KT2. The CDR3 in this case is CASSLQGDSGNTIYF. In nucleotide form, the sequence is TGTGCCAGCAGCTTACAGGGCGACTCTGGAAACACCATATATTTT.